This T cell receptor beta chain was identified during a study of graft-versus-host responses after intestinal transplantation. Study overall: Among the recipients, transplants were multivisceral, liver-intestinal, or isolated intestinal.

CFSE-labeled responder cells (approximately 200,000) were plated with approximately 200,000 irradiated, violet-dye-labeled stimulator cells. Profiling relied on immunoSEQ multiplex PCR, and the TCRdb table lists in-frame clones only, not all of them. The data contain 20,000 to 25,000 clones, approximately 40% of them singletons. Study observations and caveats: Peak circulating GvH clone levels were associated with early post-transplant HvG declines. The recipient marrow held GvH clones, and some of them showed up first in ileum or blood.

The CDR3 contains 14 residues. V was shortened by 1 base and J by 6 bases, with 13 bases between the two germline ends. Germline loops: CDR1 SSHAT, CDR2 FNYEAQ (reference sequence). This clone appeared a few times. V gene TRBV7-7 combines with J gene TRBJ2-7, with a possible D match to TRBD1 (5 bases). The TCR sequence derives from a human patient who received an intestinal transplant. The input for sequencing was alloreactive CD4+ T cells from a mixed lymphocyte reaction culture, taken before intestinal transplant. Described subset: CFSE-low proliferating T cells sorted from roughly six-day pre-transplant mixed lymphocyte reaction (GvH or HvG direction). For the CDR3, the DNA is TGTGCCAGCAGCTTAGAGGCGCGCAGGGCCGAGCAGTACTTC. This gives the protein CASSLEARRAEQYF.